These T cell receptor beta chains were read from a single sample in a study of cytomegalovirus exposure and HLA in healthy donors. Method: immunoSEQ multiplex PCR; TCRdb's copy keeps in-frame clones and lacks some. The sample comprises about 180,000 clones, 77% of which are singletons, and 1.4% rests with the top ten. Material: PBMCs. The receptors derive from a man younger than 35 in good health and CMV-seronegative. Both conserved end residues are part of each CDR3. The D gene is left open where the match is weak. Clone size is not always given. Where it is, it says once, few, many or a class for expanded clones.

v_call,cdr3_length,clone_size,d_call,j_call,cdr3_nt,cdr3_aa
TRBV30,16,few,TRBD1,TRBJ1-2,TGTGCCTGGAGGGGGGGGACAGGGACTTGGGATGATGGCTACACCTTC,CAWRGGTGTWDDGYTF
TRBV6-5,15,-,-,TRBJ2-3,TGTGCCAGCAGTTACCAGGGTCCGACCCCCGGTACGCAGTATTTT,CASSYQGPTPGTQYF
TRBV29-1,13,-,-,TRBJ1-5,TGCAGCGTTCTCGTCGGCGGGGATCAGCCCCAGCATTTT,CSVLVGGDQPQHF
TRBV25-1,13,-,TRBD1,TRBJ1-2,TGTGCCAGCAGTGAAGACAGGGATTGTGGCTACACCTTC,CASSEDRDCGYTF
TRBV5-1,15,-,TRBD2,TRBJ2-4,TGCGCCAGCAGCCTCGGGGGGGAATCCAAAAACATTCAGTACTTC,CASSLGGESKNIQYF
TRBV4-3,13,-,-,TRBJ1-1,TGCGCCAGCAGCCAAGGAGGTCCAGCTGGGGCTTTCTTT,CASSQGGPAGAFF
TRBV2,13,few,-,TRBJ2-1,TGTGCCAGCAGTGTATCAGGGTGGGCTGAGCAGTTCTTC,CASSVSGWAEQFF
TRBV18,16,once,TRBD1,TRBJ1-2,TGTGCCAGCTCACCACCTGGGACAGGGGGGGCCTATGGCTACACCTTC,CASSPPGTGGAYGYTF
TRBV5-8,16,-,-,TRBJ1-5,TGTGCCAGCAGCCCGAGGGGAGGTCCTCGCAATCAGCCCCAGCATTTT,CASSPRGGPRNQPQHF
TRBV25-1,15,-,TRBD2,TRBJ2-7,TGTGCCAGCAGTGAGGGGAGGGAACTAGAAAAGGGGCAGTACTTC,CASSEGRELEKGQYF
TRBV11-1,17,-,TRBD2,TRBJ2-4,TGTGCCAGCAGCTTAGCGCGGGGGGCGGGGGCCAAAAACATTCAGTACTTC,CASSLARGAGAKNIQYF
TRBV28,19,-,TRBD2,TRBJ2-3,TGTGCCAGCAGTTTATCCCCCCGGACTAGCGGGGGGCTAACAGATACGCAGTATTTT,CASSLSPRTSGGLTDTQYF
TRBV6-5,12,-,TRBD1,TRBJ1-1,TGTGCCAGCAGCCTCGGACAGGGGGCGTCTTTCTTT,CASSLGQGASFF
TRBV7-9,12,-,-,TRBJ2-3,TGTGCCAGCAGCTTAGTCGCAGATACGCAGTATTTT,CASSLVADTQYF
TRBV5-8,14,-,TRBD1,TRBJ2-3,TGTGCCAGCAGCTCCCAGGGGGCGTCAGATACGCAGTATTTT,CASSSQGASDTQYF
TRBV2,15,-,TRBD2,TRBJ2-3,TGTGCCAGCAGTGCGAAACTAGCGGAGTGGAATACGCAGTATTTT,CASSAKLAEWNTQYF
TRBV27,14,-,TRBD1,TRBJ2-7,TGTGCCAGCAGTCCTTCGACAGGGGGCTACGAGCAGTACTTC,CASSPSTGGYEQYF
TRBV5-1,16,-,TRBD1,TRBJ1-2,TGCGCCAGCAGCTTGAGTCCGGACAGGGTAAACTATGGCTACACCTTC,CASSLSPDRVNYGYTF
TRBV13,15,-,TRBD2,TRBJ2-3,TGTGCCAGCAGCCCAGGAGCGGGAGTCAGAGATACGCAGTATTTT,CASSPGAGVRDTQYF
TRBV23-1,15,-,TRBD1,TRBJ1-1,TGCGCCAGCAGTCAAGTTGGGACAGACCACACTGAAGCTTTCTTT,CASSQVGTDHTEAFF
TRBV19,14,-,TRBD1,TRBJ1-1,TGTGCCAGTAGACTGACAGGGAAGAACACTGAAGCTTTCTTT,CASRLTGKNTEAFF
TRBV5-5,14,-,TRBD1,TRBJ1-1,TGTGCCAGCAGCAGAAGCCGGGACAGCACTGAAGCTTTCTTT,CASSRSRDSTEAFF
TRBV30,13,few,-,TRBJ1-1,TGTGCCTGGAGTGTACGCAGGGACACTGAAGCTTTCTTT,CAWSVRRDTEAFF
TRBV7-9,15,-,TRBD1,TRBJ2-7,TGTGCCAGCAGCCTCGGGACAGGGGGCGGATACGAGCAGTACTTC,CASSLGTGGGYEQYF
TRBV10-3,16,few,-,TRBJ1-5,TGTGCCATCAGTGAGTCGGTGGGAGGGACCAATCAGCCCCAGCATTTT,CAISESVGGTNQPQHF
TRBV6-5,15,-,TRBD2,TRBJ2-7,TGTGCCAGCAGTTACTCGGCTAGCGGGACCTACGAGCAGTACTTC,CASSYSASGTYEQYF
TRBV2,15,-,-,TRBJ1-2,TGTGCCAGCAGTGAAGCGCGCAGGGCCATCTATGGCTACACCTTC,CASSEARRAIYGYTF
TRBV6-1,14,-,-,TRBJ1-2,TGTGCCAGCAGTGAGCAAGGAGCTAACTATGGCTACACCTTC,CASSEQGANYGYTF
TRBV30,13,-,-,TRBJ2-3,TGTGCCTGGAGTTCCACTCACACAGATACGCAGTATTTT,CAWSSTHTDTQYF
TRBV4-2,20,-,TRBD2,TRBJ2-2,TGTGCCAGCAGCCCTTGGACTAGCGGGAGGGGGAACACGAACACCGGGGAGCTGTTTTTT,CASSPWTSGRGNTNTGELFF
TRBV4-3,12,-,-,TRBJ1-1,TGCGCCAGCAGCCATCCGGGCACTGAAGCTTTCTTT,CASSHPGTEAFF
TRBV25-1,14,-,-,TRBJ2-7,TGTGCCAGCAGTGAATGGGGGGGCACCTACGAGCAGTACTTC,CASSEWGGTYEQYF
TRBV5-1,16,-,-,TRBJ1-1,TGCGCCAGCAGCTTGGCCGGCGAGGGAGTCGGGACTGAAGCTTTCTTT,CASSLAGEGVGTEAFF
TRBV5-6,13,once,-,TRBJ1-1,TGTGCCAGCAGCTTCGGGCTGAGGGCTGAAGCTTTCTTT,CASSFGLRAEAFF
TRBV29-1,16,few,TRBD1,TRBJ2-6,TGCAGCGTTGCCCGGGACAGGGGCTCTGGGGCCAACGTCCTGACTTTC,CSVARDRGSGANVLTF
TRBV5-1,15,-,TRBD1,TRBJ2-3,TGCGCCAGCGGGAGAGGGGGCGCAGGCACAGATACGCAGTATTTT,CASGRGGAGTDTQYF